This T cell receptor (beta chain) was observed in a study of cytomegalovirus exposure and HLA in healthy donors. In the PCR, 60 Vbeta and 13 Jbeta primers were used. Study processing details: Per a later analysis, the number of unique TCR beta chains was about 78 million, of which roughly 11 million were shared. Clones were sequenced by immunoSEQ multiplex PCR, and TCRdb holds only the in-frame ones, with some missing. Clonal size and the V and J genes are those of that table, whereas D and trimming came from the DNA. The table includes more than 150,000 clones, around 80% detected once. The donors (healthy individuals) were bone marrow donors. There are a few counts of this clone. Its antigen is unknown. The V and J ends lost 6 bases and 3 bases respectively, with 15 bases between them. CDR1 is SNHLY, CDR2 FYNNEI, per germline. There are 15 residues in the CDR3. Study observations and caveats: Most likely, a cluster of highly shared sequence variants arose as a sequencing artifact.

This clonotype originated in a woman aged 30 to 39 in good health and CMV-seronegative. This rearrangement joins TRBV2 to TRBJ2-1; weak D call: TRBD1 (6 bases). Material for sequencing was PBMCs. The CDR3: CASREQGFLYNEQFF. The CDR3 nucleotides are TGTGCCAGCAGAGAACAGGGATTTCTCTACAATGAGCAGTTCTTC.